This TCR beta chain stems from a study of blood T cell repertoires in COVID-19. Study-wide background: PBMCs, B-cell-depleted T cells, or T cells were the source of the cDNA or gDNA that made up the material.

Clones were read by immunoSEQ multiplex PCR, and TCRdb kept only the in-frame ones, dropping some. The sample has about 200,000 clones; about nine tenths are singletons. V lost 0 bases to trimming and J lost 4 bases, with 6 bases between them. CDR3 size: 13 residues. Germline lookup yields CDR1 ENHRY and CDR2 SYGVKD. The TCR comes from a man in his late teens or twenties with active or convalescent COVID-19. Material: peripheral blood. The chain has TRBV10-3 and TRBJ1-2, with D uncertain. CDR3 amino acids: CAISESPIYGYTF. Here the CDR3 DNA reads TGTGCCATCAGTGAGTCTCCCATCTATGGCTACACCTTC.